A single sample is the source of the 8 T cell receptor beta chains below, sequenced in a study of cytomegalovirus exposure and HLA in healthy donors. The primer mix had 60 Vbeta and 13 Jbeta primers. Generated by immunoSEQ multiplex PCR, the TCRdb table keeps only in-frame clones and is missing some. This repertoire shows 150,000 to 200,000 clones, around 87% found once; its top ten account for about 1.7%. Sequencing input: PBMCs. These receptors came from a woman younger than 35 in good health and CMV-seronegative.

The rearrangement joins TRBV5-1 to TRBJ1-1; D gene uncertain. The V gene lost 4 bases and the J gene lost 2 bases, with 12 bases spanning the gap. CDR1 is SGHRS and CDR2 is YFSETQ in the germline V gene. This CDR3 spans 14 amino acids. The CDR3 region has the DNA TGCGCCAGCAGCCCGCTAGATCCAAACACTGAAGCTTTCTTT. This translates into CASSPLDPNTEAFF.

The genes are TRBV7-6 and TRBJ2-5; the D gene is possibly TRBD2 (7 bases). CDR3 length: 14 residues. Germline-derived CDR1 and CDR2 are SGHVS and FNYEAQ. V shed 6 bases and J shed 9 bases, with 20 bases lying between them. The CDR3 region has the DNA TGTGCCAGCAGTGAGGAGGGGGGAGGGGGGGCCCAGTACTTC. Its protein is CASSEEGGGGAQYF.

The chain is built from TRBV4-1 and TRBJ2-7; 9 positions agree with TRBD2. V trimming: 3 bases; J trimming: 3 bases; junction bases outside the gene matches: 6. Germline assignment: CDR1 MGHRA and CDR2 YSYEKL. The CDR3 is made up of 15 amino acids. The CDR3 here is CASSQNSGGFYEQYF. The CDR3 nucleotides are TGCGCCAGCAGCCAGAATAGCGGGGGCTTCTACGAGCAGTACTTC.

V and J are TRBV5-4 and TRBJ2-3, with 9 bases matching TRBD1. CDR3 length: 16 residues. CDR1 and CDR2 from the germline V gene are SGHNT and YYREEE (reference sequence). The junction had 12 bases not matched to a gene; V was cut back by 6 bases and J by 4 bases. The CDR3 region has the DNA TGTGCCAGCATCCCGACCCGGACAGGGGCCCCAGATACGCAGTATTTT. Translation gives CASIPTRTGAPDTQYF.

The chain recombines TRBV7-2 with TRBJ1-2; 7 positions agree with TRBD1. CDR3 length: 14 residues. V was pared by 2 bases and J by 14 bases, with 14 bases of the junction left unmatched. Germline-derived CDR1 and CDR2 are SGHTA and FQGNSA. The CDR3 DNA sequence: TGTGCCAGCAGCTTAAAGTGGGGCTCGGGACAGACAACCTTC. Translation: CASSLKWGSGQTTF.

The CDR3: CASSPLAGGGHNEQFF. The CDR3 DNA is TGCGCCAGCAGCCCACTAGCGGGGGGGGGTCACAATGAGCAGTTCTTC. The chain combines TRBV5-1 with TRBJ2-1; 13 bases align to TRBD2. The CDR3 length is 16 residues. V trimming: 4 bases; J trimming: 5 bases; junction bases outside the gene matches: 6. Germline V gene data show CDR1 as SGHRS and CDR2 as YFSETQ. The full variable domain, with the rest looked up from reference TRBV5-1 and TRBJ2-1, is KAGVTQTPRYLIKTRGQQVTLSCSPISGHRSVSWYQQTPGQGLQFLFEYFSETQRNKGNFPGRFSGRQFSNSRSEMNVSTLELGDSALYLCASSPLAGGGHNEQFFGPGTRLTVL.

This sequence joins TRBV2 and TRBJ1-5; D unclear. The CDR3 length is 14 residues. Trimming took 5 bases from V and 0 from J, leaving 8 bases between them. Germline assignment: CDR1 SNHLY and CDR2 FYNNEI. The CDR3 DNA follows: TGTGCCAGCAGTAACAGAAATAGCAATCAGCCCCAGCATTTT. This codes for CASSNRNSNQPQHF.

The CDR3 region has the DNA TGCGCCAGCAGCTTGAGACTACAGGGTGGGCGTAATGGCTACACCTTC. Protein: CASSLRLQGGRNGYTF. The V call is TRBV5-1, the J call TRBJ1-2; tentative D call: TRBD1 (6 bases). In germline, CDR1 is SGHRS, CDR2 YFSETQ. This CDR3 has 16 amino acids. V lost 1 base to trimming and J lost 6 bases, with 19 bases between them. Based on the CDR3 plus reference TRBV5-1 and TRBJ1-2, the full variable domain is KAGVTQTPRYLIKTRGQQVTLSCSPISGHRSVSWYQQTPGQGLQFLFEYFSETQRNKGNFPGRFSGRQFSNSRSEMNVSTLELGDSALYLCASSLRLQGGRNGYTFGSGTRLTVV.